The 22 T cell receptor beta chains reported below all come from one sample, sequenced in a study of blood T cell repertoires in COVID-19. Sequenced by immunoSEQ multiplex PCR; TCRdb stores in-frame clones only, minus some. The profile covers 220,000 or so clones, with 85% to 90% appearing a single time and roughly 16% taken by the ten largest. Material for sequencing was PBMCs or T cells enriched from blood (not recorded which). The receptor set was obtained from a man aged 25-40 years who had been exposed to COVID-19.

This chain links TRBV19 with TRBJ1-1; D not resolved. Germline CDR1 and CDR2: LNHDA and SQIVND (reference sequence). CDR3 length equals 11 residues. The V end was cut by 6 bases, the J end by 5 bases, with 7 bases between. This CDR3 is CASSEGTEAFF. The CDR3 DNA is TGTGCCAGTAGCGAGGGAACTGAAGCTTTCTTT.

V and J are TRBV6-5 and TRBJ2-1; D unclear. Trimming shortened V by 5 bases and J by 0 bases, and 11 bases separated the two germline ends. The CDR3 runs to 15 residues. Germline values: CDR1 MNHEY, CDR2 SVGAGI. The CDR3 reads CASSPFSLSYNEQFF. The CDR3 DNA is TGTGCCAGCAGTCCCTTTTCTCTCTCCTACAATGAGCAGTTCTTC.

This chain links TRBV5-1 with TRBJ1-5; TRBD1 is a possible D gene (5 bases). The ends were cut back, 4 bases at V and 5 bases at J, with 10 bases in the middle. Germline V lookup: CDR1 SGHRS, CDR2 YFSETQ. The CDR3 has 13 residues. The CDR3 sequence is CASSKGVDQPQHF. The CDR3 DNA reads TGCGCCAGCAGCAAAGGGGTGGATCAGCCCCAGCATTTT.

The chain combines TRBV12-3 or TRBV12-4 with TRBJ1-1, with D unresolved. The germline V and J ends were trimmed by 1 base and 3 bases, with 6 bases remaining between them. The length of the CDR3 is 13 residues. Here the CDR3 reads CASSLGGDTEAFF. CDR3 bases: TGTGCCAGCAGTTTAGGGGGAGACACTGAAGCTTTCTTT.

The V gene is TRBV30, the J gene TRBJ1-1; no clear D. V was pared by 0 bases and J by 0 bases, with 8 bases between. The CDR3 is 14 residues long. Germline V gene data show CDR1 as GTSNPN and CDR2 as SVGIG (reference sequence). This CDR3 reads CAWSVGTVNTEAFF. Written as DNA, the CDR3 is TGTGCCTGGAGTGTAGGAACAGTGAACACTGAAGCTTTCTTT.

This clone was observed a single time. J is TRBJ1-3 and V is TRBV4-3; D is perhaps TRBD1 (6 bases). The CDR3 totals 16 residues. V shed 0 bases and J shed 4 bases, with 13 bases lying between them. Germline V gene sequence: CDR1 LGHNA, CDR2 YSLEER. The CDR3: CASSQDPTGFGNTIYF. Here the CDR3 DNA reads TGCGCCAGCAGCCAAGACCCTACAGGGTTCGGAAACACCATATATTTT.

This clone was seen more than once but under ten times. The CDR3 coding sequence is TGTGCCAGCAGCTATTCAATCTCTCGGGGGGGTTTCACCGGGGAGCTGTTTTTT. It codes for CASSYSISRGGFTGELFF. The chain carries TRBV27 and TRBJ2-2; 8 bases fit TRBD2. CDR3 length: 18 amino acids. The V and J ends lost 6 bases and 4 bases, in that order; junction bases with no gene match: 16. Germline lookup yields CDR1 MNHEY and CDR2 SMNVEV (reference sequence).

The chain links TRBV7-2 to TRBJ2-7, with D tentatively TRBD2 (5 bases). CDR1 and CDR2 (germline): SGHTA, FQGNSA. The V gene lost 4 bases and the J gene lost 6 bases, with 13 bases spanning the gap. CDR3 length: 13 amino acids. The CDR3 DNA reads TGTGCCAGCAGCTCGGACCTGGCGGGCGAGCAGTACTTC. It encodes CASSSDLAGEQYF.

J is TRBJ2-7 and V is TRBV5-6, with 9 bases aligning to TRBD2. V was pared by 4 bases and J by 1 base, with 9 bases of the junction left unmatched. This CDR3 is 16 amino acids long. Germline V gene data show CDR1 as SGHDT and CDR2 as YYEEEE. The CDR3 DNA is TGTGCCAGCAGCCCCGCCCCTAGCGGGGCTTCCTACGAGCAGTACTTC. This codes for CASSPAPSGASYEQYF.

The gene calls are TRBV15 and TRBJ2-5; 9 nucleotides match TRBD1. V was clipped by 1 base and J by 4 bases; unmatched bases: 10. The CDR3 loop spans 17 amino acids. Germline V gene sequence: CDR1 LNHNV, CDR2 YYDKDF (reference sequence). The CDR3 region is CATSRGQGVPVGETQYF. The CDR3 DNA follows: TGTGCCACCAGCAGAGGACAGGGGGTACCGGTGGGAGAGACCCAGTACTTC.

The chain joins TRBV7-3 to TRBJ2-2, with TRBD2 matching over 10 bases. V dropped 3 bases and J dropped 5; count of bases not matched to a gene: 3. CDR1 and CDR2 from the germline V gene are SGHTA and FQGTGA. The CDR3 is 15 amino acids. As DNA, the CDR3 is TGTGCCAGCAGCTTGGGACTAGCGATGACCGGGGAGCTGTTTTTT. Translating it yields CASSLGLAMTGELFF.

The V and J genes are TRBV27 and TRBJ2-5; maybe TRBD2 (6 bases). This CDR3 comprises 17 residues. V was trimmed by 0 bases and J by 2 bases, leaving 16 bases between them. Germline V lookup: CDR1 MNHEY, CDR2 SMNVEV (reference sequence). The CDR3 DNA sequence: TGTGCCAGCAGTTTATCGTGGATGGCGGGGCCACAAGAGACCCAGTACTTC. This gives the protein CASSLSWMAGPQETQYF.

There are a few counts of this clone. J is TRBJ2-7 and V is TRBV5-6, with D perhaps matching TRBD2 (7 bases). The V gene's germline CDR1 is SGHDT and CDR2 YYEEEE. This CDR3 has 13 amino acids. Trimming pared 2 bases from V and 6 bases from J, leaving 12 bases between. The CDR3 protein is CASSFQGRVEQYF. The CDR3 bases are TGTGCCAGCAGCTTTCAGGGGAGGGTCGAGCAGTACTTC.

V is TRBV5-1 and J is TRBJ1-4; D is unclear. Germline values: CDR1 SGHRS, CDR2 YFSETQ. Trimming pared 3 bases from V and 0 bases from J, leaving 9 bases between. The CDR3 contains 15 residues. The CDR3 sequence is CASSYQFATNEKLFF. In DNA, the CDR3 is TGCGCCAGCAGCTACCAGTTTGCAACTAATGAAAAACTGTTTTTT.

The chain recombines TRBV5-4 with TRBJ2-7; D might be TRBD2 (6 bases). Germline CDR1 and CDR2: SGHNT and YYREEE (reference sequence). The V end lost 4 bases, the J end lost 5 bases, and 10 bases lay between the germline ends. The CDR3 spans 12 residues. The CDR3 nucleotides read TGTGCCAGCAGCATCACGGGGGACGAGCAGTACTTC. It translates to CASSITGDEQYF.

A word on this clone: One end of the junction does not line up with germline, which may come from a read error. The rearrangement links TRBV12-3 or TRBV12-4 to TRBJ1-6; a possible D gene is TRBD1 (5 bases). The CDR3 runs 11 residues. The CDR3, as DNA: TGTGCCAGCAGTTTAGGACAGAGTTTCATCTTT. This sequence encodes CASSLGQSFIF.

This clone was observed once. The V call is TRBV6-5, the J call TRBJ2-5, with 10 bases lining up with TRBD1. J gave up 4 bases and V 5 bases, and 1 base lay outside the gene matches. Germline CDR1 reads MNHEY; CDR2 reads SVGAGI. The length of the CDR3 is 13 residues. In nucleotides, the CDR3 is TGTGCCAGCAGTCGGGACAGGGGAGAGACCCAGTACTTC. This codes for CASSRDRGETQYF.

The CDR3 here is CASINPGNGGYTF. The CDR3 region has the DNA TGTGCCAGCATAAATCCGGGTAACGGTGGCTACACCTTC. The chain joins TRBV6-5 to TRBJ1-2; D is ambiguous. CDR1 and CDR2 from the germline V gene are MNHEY and SVGAGI. The CDR3 is 13 residues long. Trimming removed 7 bases at V and 7 bases at J, with 16 bases between.

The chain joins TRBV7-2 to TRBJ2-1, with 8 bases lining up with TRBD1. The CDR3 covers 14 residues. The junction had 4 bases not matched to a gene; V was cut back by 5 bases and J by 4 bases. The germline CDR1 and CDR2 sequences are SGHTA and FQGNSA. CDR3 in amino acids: CASSRGQEYNEQFF. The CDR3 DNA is TGTGCCAGCAGCCGGGGACAGGAGTACAATGAGCAGTTCTTC.

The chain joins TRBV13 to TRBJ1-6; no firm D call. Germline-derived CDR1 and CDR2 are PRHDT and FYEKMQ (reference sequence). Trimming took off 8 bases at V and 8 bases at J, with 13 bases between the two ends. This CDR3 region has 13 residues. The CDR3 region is CASLSGRDSPLHF. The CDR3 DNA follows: TGTGCCAGCCTGTCCGGGAGGGATTCACCCCTCCACTTT.

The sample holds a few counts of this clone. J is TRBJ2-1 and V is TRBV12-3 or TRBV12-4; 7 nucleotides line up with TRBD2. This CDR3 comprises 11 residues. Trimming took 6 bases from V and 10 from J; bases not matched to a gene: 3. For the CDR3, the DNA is TGTGCCAGCAGCTTACTAGCGGAGCAGTTCTTC. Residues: CASSLLAEQFF.

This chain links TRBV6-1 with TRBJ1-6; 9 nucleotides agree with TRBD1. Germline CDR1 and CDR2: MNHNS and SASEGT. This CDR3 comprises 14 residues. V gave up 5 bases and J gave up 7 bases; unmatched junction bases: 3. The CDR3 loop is CASSPGTGNSPLHF. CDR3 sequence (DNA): TGTGCCAGCAGTCCGGGGACAGGGAATTCACCCCTCCACTTT.